The 10 T cell receptor beta chains below all came from one sample that was sequenced in a study of T cell responses to AZD1222 COVID-19 vaccine. Sequenced by immunoSEQ multiplex PCR; TCRdb stores in-frame clones only, minus some. The sample lists some 140,000 clones, 92% occurring once. The input for sequencing was peripheral blood, taken on day 0 of AZD1222 vaccination. Source of these receptors: an adult in good health.

The CDR3 bases are TGTGCCAGCAGCCAAGTCAGGGGAACTAACTATGGCTACACCTTC. Translation: CASSQVRGTNYGYTF. The V and J genes are TRBV14 and TRBJ1-2; D may be TRBD1 (6 bases). Looked up from germline, CDR1 is SGHDN and CDR2 is FVKESK. Trimming stripped 1 base from V and 0 bases from J, with 9 bases between. The CDR3 loop spans 15 amino acids. The full variable domain, its missing parts supplied by reference TRBV14 and TRBJ1-2, is EAGVTQFPSHSVIEKGQTVTLRCDPISGHDNLYWYRRVMGKEIKFLLHFVKESKQDESGMPNNRFLAERTGGTYSTLKVQPAELEDSGVYFCASSQVRGTNYGYTFGSGTRLTVV.

The CDR3 DNA reads as TGTGCCAGCAGTGACCAGGGAGGCGAGACCCAGTACTTC. It encodes CASSDQGGETQYF. This chain joins TRBV6-4 and TRBJ2-5; D may be TRBD2 (6 bases). Germline CDR1 reads MRHNA; CDR2 reads SNTAGT. V was clipped by 2 bases and J by 5 bases, with 9 bases between them. The CDR3 has 13 residues.

CDR3 sequence reads: CASSQGTLTGELFF. In DNA, the CDR3 is TGTGCCAGCAGCCAAGGAACACTGACCGGGGAGCTGTTTTTT. The chain joins TRBV3-1 (or the pseudogene TRBV3-2) to TRBJ2-2; D is unclear. The CDR3 is made up of 14 amino acids. Trimming took off 1 base at V and 5 bases at J, with 8 bases between the two ends. The germline gives CDR1 LGHDT, CDR2 YNNKEL (reference sequence).

The rearrangement links TRBV7-2 to TRBJ1-5; 8 bases fit TRBD1. The CDR3 is 16 amino acids. The V gene's germline CDR1 is SGHTA and CDR2 FQGNSA. V was clipped by 5 bases and J by 0 bases; unmatched bases: 6. CDR3 protein: CASSPDRGDSNQPQHF. The CDR3 nucleotides are TGTGCCAGCAGCCCTGACAGGGGTGATAGCAATCAGCCCCAGCATTTT.

The chain links TRBV5-4 to TRBJ2-6; a possible D gene is TRBD1 (7 bases). This CDR3 has 18 residues. V was clipped by 5 bases and J by 0 bases, with 18 bases between them. CDR1 and CDR2 from the germline V gene are SGHNT and YYREEE (reference sequence). The CDR3 bases are TGTGCCAGCAGGCGGGGCGGGACAGAAGTCTCTGGGGCCAACGTCCTGACTTTC. It translates to CASRRGGTEVSGANVLTF.

The V and J genes are TRBV4-3 and TRBJ2-3; D unresolved. The length of the CDR3 is 16 residues. Germline V lookup: CDR1 LGHNA, CDR2 YSLEER. V lost 0 bases and J 2 bases, leaving 12 bases between the germline ends. This chain's CDR3 is CASSQDSLGSTDTQYF. CDR3 bases: TGCGCCAGCAGCCAAGATAGCCTGGGGTCCACAGATACGCAGTATTTT.

The V and J genes are TRBV6-5 and TRBJ2-7; D might be TRBD2 (6 bases). V lost 6 bases, J lost 2 bases, and 14 bases lay in between. The CDR3 totals 14 residues. Germline CDR1 reads MNHEY; CDR2 reads SVGAGI. The CDR3, as DNA: TGTGCCAGCAGGAATGGGCGGGGAACCTACGAGCAGTACTTC. Amino acid sequence: CASRNGRGTYEQYF.

The chain has TRBV30 and TRBJ1-4; 7 positions match TRBD1. Trimming at V came to 2 bases and at J to 8 bases, leaving 5 bases not matched to a gene. The CDR3 has 13 residues. CDR1 is GTSNPN, CDR2 SVGIG, per germline (reference sequence). Here the CDR3 DNA reads TGTGCCTGGAGTAGACAGGGCGGGGAAAAACTGTTTTTT. Its protein product is CAWSRQGGEKLFF.

The J gene is TRBJ2-7, the V gene TRBV7-6; 8 nucleotides align to TRBD1. In germline, CDR1 is SGHVS, CDR2 FNYEAQ. There are 15 residues in the CDR3. V lost 2 bases to trimming and J lost 5 bases; unmatched junction nucleotides: 8. The CDR3 loop reads CASSLRRGPRDEQYF. Written as DNA, the CDR3 is TGTGCCAGCAGCTTACGCAGGGGGCCACGGGACGAGCAGTACTTC.

The chain links TRBV7-3 to TRBJ1-1; no definite D call. The germline V and J ends were trimmed by 3 bases and 1 base, with 3 bases remaining between them. The CDR3 is made up of 12 amino acids. Germline V gene data show CDR1 as SGHTA and CDR2 as FQGTGA. The CDR3 DNA reads TGTGCCAGCAGCTTTGCGAACACTGAAGCTTTCTTT. Its translation is CASSFANTEAFF.